The clone carrying this T cell receptor (beta chain) was counted at least ten times. What was amplified from RNA transcripts were TCR beta CDR3 regions. TCR CDR3 underwent first-round RT-PCR with the HTBI primer set. TCRdb passed the multiplex PCR reads through MiXCR, listing each CDR3 protein once. The data show roughly 170,000 distinct CDR3 sequences, with about 17% seen just once and around 29% held by the top ten. This sample stems from a study of T cells in Graves' hyperthyroidism and ophthalmopathy. CDR1 is SGHDT and CDR2 is YYEEEE in the germline V gene. The V end was cut by 0 bases, the J end by 5 bases, with 8 bases between. The CDR3 is 13 residues long.

This TCR was recovered from a woman aged 50 to 60 with Graves' hyperthyroidism. The rearrangement links TRBV5-6 to TRBJ2-5; D is undetermined. Material for sequencing was blood. In nucleotides, the CDR3 is TGTGCCAGCAGCTTGGCGGCCGAGGAGACCCAGTACTTC. Its protein product is CASSLAAEETQYF.